This T cell receptor beta chain comes out of a study of blood T cell repertoires in COVID-19. Study-level information: In each case, the material was cDNA or gDNA derived from T cells, B-cell-depleted T cells, or PBMCs.

In the source study's methods: By means of reference gene primer amplification, nucleated cell counts were estimated. Sequencing was performed with immunoSEQ multiplex PCR; in TCRdb, only in-frame clones are kept and a portion is missing. The V and J calls and clone size come from that table; D and trimming were worked out from the DNA. The sample contains some 89,000 clones, roughly four fifths of which appear only once. The V gene's germline CDR1 is LNHDA and CDR2 SQIVND (reference sequence). Trimming took off 5 bases at V and 8 bases at J, with 12 bases between the two ends. The CDR3 consists of 13 residues.

The sequence came from a woman older than 75 with acute or convalescent COVID-19. The chain joins TRBV19 to TRBJ1-4; D uncertain. Input material: peripheral blood. CDR3 sequence: CASSAVRGEKLFF. CDR3 nucleotide sequence: TGTGCCAGTAGTGCCGTCCGAGGAGAAAAACTGTTTTTT.